The present T cell receptor (beta chain) was sequenced within a study of cytomegalovirus exposure and HLA in healthy donors. Whole-study findings and limits: Overall, about 160 TCR beta chains were annotated as cytomegalovirus-associated. Cytomegalovirus status was reportedly diagnosed by the classifier with high specificity and sensitivity. Under in vitro conditions, a few CMV-associated chains were confirmed as specific for CMV antigens.

The V gene end was trimmed by 1 base and the J gene end by 4 bases; junction bases not matched to a gene: 6. The CDR3 is 15 residues long. Germline V gene lookup returns CDR1 SGHAT and CDR2 FQNNGV. This clone was counted only a few times. What it binds is unknown. Donors came from a validation cohort of approximately 110 subjects, distinct from the first 666-subject cohort. This table comes from immunoSEQ multiplex PCR, and its TCRdb copy is limited to in-frame clones, with some not included. The sample records tens of thousands of clones, around 96% being singletons. The sequencing input was PBMCs. The receptor was derived from a man younger than 30 in good health and CMV-seropositive. The chain recombines TRBV11-2 with TRBJ2-7; the match to TRBD2 covers 8 bases. DNA of the CDR3: TGTGCCAGCAGCTTAGGGGCGGGGGGTGCGTACGAGCAGTACTTC. It is translated as CASSLGAGGAYEQYF.